Listed below are T cell receptor beta chains from one sample, sequenced in a study of T cell responses to AZD1222 COVID-19 vaccine. Clones were read by immunoSEQ multiplex PCR, and TCRdb kept only the in-frame ones, dropping some. The data show around 150,000 clones, 94% seen once. Sequences were derived from peripheral blood, sampled on day 0 of AZD1222 vaccination. These receptors came from an adult in good health. CDR3s include the opening cysteine and the closing phenylalanine or tryptophan.

TRBV12-3/TRBV12-4	TRBJ2-1	CASERVGFHEQFF
TRBV20-1	TRBJ2-7	CSASFGSREQYF
TRBV27	TRBJ2-1	CASSPLAGVYEQFF
TRBV3-1/TRBV3-2	TRBJ2-3	CASSQGQTADTQYF
TRBV27	TRBJ1-2	CASKGVGEGYTF
TRBV7-3	TRBJ2-1	CASSAGGRNNEQFF
TRBV4-1	TRBJ1-5	CASSQEGGFNQPQHF
TRBV6-5	TRBJ1-1	CASSYSFNTEAFF
TRBV28	TRBJ2-1	CASSLALAGDYEQFF
TRBV9	TRBJ1-2	CASSVDTDYGYTF
TRBV18	TRBJ1-2	CASSPRMIDGQGGSYGYTF
TRBV11-3	TRBJ1-5	CASSLDRNQPQHF
TRBV3-1/TRBV3-2	TRBJ1-4	CASSQGQGRGKLFF
TRBV30	TRBJ2-3	CAWGPGADTQYF
TRBV12-5	TRBJ1-3	CASGALAGPSSGNTIYF
TRBV28	TRBJ2-2	CASRVAGVGTGELFF
TRBV14	TRBJ1-1	CASSLRHGLNTEAFF
TRBV6-5	TRBJ2-1	CASSYHSGRAQFF
TRBV5-8	TRBJ2-2	CASNFQKTGRLSGELFF
TRBV13	TRBJ1-5	CASSLGLNQPQHF
TRBV11-2	TRBJ2-4	CASSHEVAKNIQYF
TRBV7-2	TRBJ2-7	CASSPAGVGSYEQYF
TRBV7-9	TRBJ2-6	CASSQRVSGANVLTF
TRBV27	TRBJ1-5	CASSLSGHQPQHF
TRBV18	TRBJ2-1	CASSPETGEQFF
TRBV3-1/TRBV3-2	TRBJ2-5	CASSPTAVGTQYF
TRBV5-5	TRBJ1-3	CASTSRLRSSSGNTIYF
TRBV12-3/TRBV12-4	TRBJ2-1	CASRRTGEQFF
TRBV5-1	TRBJ1-2	CASSLGDSGYTF